The 27 T cell receptor beta chains listed next were all sequenced from one sample in a study of shared clonotypes between healthy human individuals. Profiling relied on immunoSEQ multiplex PCR, and the TCRdb table lists in-frame clones only, not all of them. The sample lists roughly 330,000 clones; around 74% were seen once. The specimen was memory CD4+ T cells sorted from blood. Regarding subset: CD45RA-negative fraction. These receptors came from a man aged 25-45 years in good health.

A few counts support this clone. V usage is TRBV5-1 and J usage is TRBJ2-1; 9 positions match TRBD1. The CDR3 is 15 residues long. The junction had 10 bases not matched to a gene; V was cut back by 2 bases and J by 10 bases. Germline V gene sequence: CDR1 SGHRS, CDR2 YFSETQ. The chain's CDR3 is CASSFSGTGSGEQFF. As DNA, the CDR3 is TGCGCCAGCAGCTTCTCGGGGACAGGGTCGGGAGAGCAGTTCTTC.

J is TRBJ2-7 and V is TRBV19, with 7 bases aligning to TRBD1. V shed 4 bases and J 3 bases; nucleotides not matched to a gene: 6. Germline V gives CDR1 LNHDA, CDR2 SQIVND (reference sequence). CDR3 length: 14 residues. CDR3 coding DNA: TGTGCCAGTAGTAGACGGGACAGACTCTACGAGCAGTACTTC. It is translated as CASSRRDRLYEQYF. Supplemented by reference TRBV19 and TRBJ2-7, the full variable domain reads DGGITQSPKYLFRKEGQNVTLSCEQNLNHDAMYWYRQDPGQGLRLIYYSQIVNDFQKGDIAEGYSVSREKKESFPLTVTSAQKNPTAFYLCASSRRDRLYEQYFGPGTRLTVT.

The J gene is TRBJ2-7, the V gene TRBV19; D is possibly TRBD2 (6 bases). The CDR3 sequence is 19 residues long. Trimming removed 3 bases at V and 4 bases at J, with 28 bases between. Germline CDR1 LNHDA, CDR2 SQIVND (reference sequence). This CDR3 reads CASSIPRSERAAYSYEQYF. In DNA, the CDR3 is TGTGCCAGTAGTATTCCCCGGAGCGAGCGGGCGGCCTACTCGTACGAGCAGTACTTC.

The gene calls are TRBV12-2 and TRBJ2-3; the D segment call TRBD2 is taken from the table without a DNA check. TRBV12-2 is an annotated pseudogene. The CDR3 totals 16 residues. CDR3 sequence: CASRLPTSGRTDTQYF. The CDR3 nucleotides read TGTGCAAGTCGCTTACCTACTAGCGGGAGAACAGATACGCAGTATTTT.

V is TRBV28 and J is TRBJ2-5; tentatively, D is TRBD1 or TRBD2 (5 bases each). The CDR3 is 15 amino acids. Germline CDR1 and CDR2: MDHEN and SYDVKM. Trimming cost V 0 bases and J 1 base, with 9 bases left between them. The CDR3 reads CASSLWRGAQETQYF. The CDR3 nucleotides read TGTGCCAGCAGTTTATGGCGAGGGGCCCAAGAGACCCAGTACTTC.

This chain links TRBV4-1 with TRBJ2-5, with D perhaps TRBD2 (5 bases). The CDR3 loop spans 14 amino acids. V dropped 4 bases and J dropped 5 bases, with 14 bases sitting between them. CDR1 and CDR2 (germline): MGHRA, YSYEKL. DNA of the CDR3: TGCGCCAGCAGCCTACAAACCTTAGCGGAGACCCAGTACTTC. Amino acid sequence: CASSLQTLAETQYF.

V and J are TRBV6-1 and TRBJ2-7, with D uncertain. This CDR3 has 15 residues. Trimming left V 2 bases short and J 0 bases short, with 11 bases between. Germline CDR1 MNHNS, CDR2 SASEGT. As DNA, the CDR3 is TGTGCCAGCAGTGAAACATTTTTGAACTCCTACGAGCAGTACTTC. This encodes CASSETFLNSYEQYF.

The chain employs TRBV5-4 and TRBJ1-2; the D is unclear. This CDR3 has 12 amino acids. Looked up from germline, CDR1 is SGHNT and CDR2 is YYREEE (reference sequence). Trimming took 0 bases from V and 7 from J, leaving 7 bases between them. The CDR3 protein is CASSLEHGGYTF. The CDR3 nucleotides are TGTGCCAGCAGCTTGGAACATGGTGGCTACACCTTC.

This clone was observed a handful of times. The chain uses TRBV29-1 and TRBJ2-6, with D tentatively TRBD1 or TRBD2 (5 bases each). Trimming removed 6 bases at V and 0 bases at J, with 12 bases between. Germline CDR1 is SQVTM and CDR2 is ANQGSEA. This CDR3 contains 15 residues. For the CDR3, the DNA is TGCAGCGTCCCGGGACCGCACTCTGGGGCCAACGTCCTGACTTTC. It yields the protein CSVPGPHSGANVLTF.

There are a few counts of this clone. The V and J genes are TRBV28 and TRBJ2-1, with 13 bases matching TRBD2. After removal of 6 bases from V and 14 bases from J, the junction contained 4 bases not matched to a gene. The CDR3 contains 12 residues. Germline loops: CDR1 MDHEN, CDR2 SYDVKM. CDR3 in amino acids: CASSGLAGVKFF. The CDR3 DNA reads TGTGCCAGCAGCGGACTAGCGGGGGTAAAGTTCTTC.

This rearrangement joins TRBV29-1 to TRBJ2-7; a possible D gene is TRBD1 (5 bases). This CDR3 is built from 12 residues. CDR1 is SQVTM, CDR2 ANQGSEA, per germline. The V end was cut by 6 bases, the J end by 6 bases, with 15 bases between. The chain's CDR3 is CSVGHPGGEQYF. CDR3 DNA sequence: TGCAGCGTAGGACACCCCGGCGGCGAGCAGTACTTC.

V and J are TRBV11-2 and TRBJ2-6, with D perhaps TRBD1 or TRBD2 (5 bases each). The CDR3 loop spans 15 amino acids. Trimming removed 5 bases at V and 2 bases at J, with 10 bases between. Germline V gives CDR1 SGHAT, CDR2 FQNNGV. DNA for the CDR3: TGTGCCAGCAGCCTGAGAGGGGCTGGGGCCAACGTCCTGACTTTC. It codes for CASSLRGAGANVLTF.

The chain has TRBV4-1 and TRBJ2-1; 14 bases align to TRBD2. Per germline, CDR1 MGHRA and CDR2 YSYEKL. The CDR3 sequence is 17 residues long. Germline trimming cut 4 bases from V and 6 bases from J; bases unmatched to any gene: 8. Here the CDR3 reads CASSPRLAGGSRNEQFF. The CDR3 coding sequence is TGCGCCAGCAGCCCCCGACTAGCGGGAGGGTCACGCAATGAGCAGTTCTTC.

This chain uses TRBV28 with TRBJ2-3; 16 positions agree with TRBD2. J was trimmed by 10 bases and V by 5 bases; bases with no gene match: 9. The germline V gene encodes CDR1 MDHEN and CDR2 SYDVKM. There are 16 residues in the CDR3. The CDR3 region is CASSPLGTSGRASQYF. CDR3 sequence (DNA): TGTGCCAGCAGTCCCCTCGGGACTAGCGGGAGGGCCTCGCAGTATTTT.

This chain uses TRBV2 with TRBJ1-5; a weak D match, TRBD1 (5 bases). The V end lost 7 bases, the J end lost 5 bases, and 18 bases lay between the germline ends. CDR1 is SNHLY, CDR2 FYNNEI, per germline. This CDR3 is 15 amino acids long. The CDR3, as DNA: TGTGCCAGCAACCTCGCTGGGGGAGGGGATCAGCCCCAGCATTTT. Translated, it gives CASNLAGGGDQPQHF.

The chain links TRBV29-1 to TRBJ2-5; D call uncertain. CDR3 size: 13 residues. CDR1 and CDR2 (germline): SQVTM, ANQGSEA. V lost 5 bases to trimming and J lost 0 bases, with 10 bases between them. DNA for the CDR3: TGCAGCGTTCCCAAGGAGTACCAAGAGACCCAGTACTTC. Protein: CSVPKEYQETQYF. The complete variable domain, with remaining parts taken from reference TRBV29-1 and TRBJ2-5, reads SAVISQKPSRDICQRGTSLTIQCQVDSQVTMMFWYRQQPGQSLTLIATANQGSEATYESGFVIDKFPISRPNLTFSTLTVSNMSPEDSSIYLCSVPKEYQETQYFGPGTRLLVL.

This clone was detected only a few times. The rearrangement uses TRBV30 and TRBJ2-3; D is uncertain. V shed 1 base and J shed 0 bases, with 11 bases lying between them. The CDR3 runs to 15 residues. The V gene's germline CDR1 is GTSNPN and CDR2 SVGIG (reference sequence). The CDR3 here is CAWSGRMASTDTQYF. CDR3 nucleotides: TGTGCCTGGAGTGGTCGAATGGCTAGCACAGATACGCAGTATTTT. The whole variable domain, remainder taken from reference TRBV30 and TRBJ2-3, is SQTIHQWPATLVQPVGSPLSLECTVEGTSNPNLYWYRQAAGRGLQLLFYSVGIGQISSEVPQNLSASRPQDRQFILSSKKLLLSDSGFYLCAWSGRMASTDTQYFGPGTRLTVL.

This clone was observed a few times. The rearrangement links TRBV6-1 to TRBJ2-5; TRBD2 matches at 9 bases. The CDR3 is 18 residues long. V lost 0 bases, J lost 4 bases, and 12 bases stayed unmatched. Looked up from germline, CDR1 is MNHNS and CDR2 is SASEGT. The CDR3 nucleotides are TGTGCCAGCAGTGAAGCAGGATCTTTAGCGGGAGCTTTAGAGACCCAGTACTTC. It is translated as CASSEAGSLAGALETQYF.

Concerning this clone: This likely stems from a read error, as it lies one base from a far larger clone. The J gene is TRBJ1-2, the V gene TRBV6-4, with TRBD1 identical over 10 bases. The J segment lost 4 bases and the V segment lost 6 bases, leaving 2 bases of the junction unmatched. The CDR3 extends over 13 amino acids. CDR1 is MRHNA, CDR2 SNTAGT, per germline. This chain's CDR3 is CASSRDRGYGYTF. In nucleotides, the CDR3 is TGTGCCAGCAGCAGGGACAGGGGCTATGGCTACACCTTC.

The chain couples TRBV7-6 to TRBJ1-4, with unresolved D. CDR3 length equals 16 residues. The ends were cut back, 2 bases at V and 4 bases at J, with 14 bases in the middle. Looked up from germline, CDR1 is SGHVS and CDR2 is FNYEAQ. The CDR3 spells CASSLRGGRINEKLFF. The CDR3 nucleotides read TGTGCCAGCAGCTTACGAGGCGGAAGAATTAATGAAAAACTGTTTTTT.

The chain uses TRBV4-3 and TRBJ2-5; 15 nucleotides align to TRBD2. The CDR3 totals 16 residues. The germline gives CDR1 LGHNA, CDR2 YSLEER. The junction had 5 bases not matched to a gene; V was cut back by 0 bases and J by 9 bases. The CDR3 region is CASSQDSGLAGGAQYF. The CDR3, as DNA: TGCGCCAGCAGCCAAGATAGCGGACTAGCGGGAGGGGCCCAGTACTTC.

V and J are TRBV7-2 and TRBJ1-5, with 8 bases matching TRBD1. Trimming cost V 5 bases and J 4 bases; bases outside gene matches: 7. The CDR3 contains 15 residues. From germline, CDR1 is SGHTA and CDR2 FQGNSA. CDR3 in DNA: TGTGCCAGCAGCCCCTGGACAGGGAATAATCAGCCCCAGCATTTT. Amino acid sequence: CASSPWTGNNQPQHF.

The rearrangement joins TRBV7-8 to TRBJ2-1; no clear D. Germline CDR1 reads SGHVS; CDR2 reads FQNEAQ. V was pared by 1 base and J by 9 bases, with 7 bases between. This CDR3 spans 12 amino acids. CDR3 sequence: CASSLVVIEQFF. CDR3 nucleotide sequence: TGTGCCAGCAGCTTAGTAGTAATTGAGCAGTTCTTC.

This clone showed up just once. The chain couples TRBV28 to TRBJ1-5, with 8 bases aligning to TRBD1. Germline trimming cut 4 bases from V and 5 bases from J; bases unmatched to any gene: 7. The CDR3 consists of 15 residues. Germline CDR1 and CDR2: MDHEN and SYDVKM. The CDR3 protein is CASSSDRGSHQPQHF. As DNA, the CDR3 is TGTGCCAGCAGTTCAGACAGGGGTAGTCATCAGCCCCAGCATTTT. The full variable domain, in which reference TRBV28 and TRBJ1-5 provide the parts outside the CDR3, is DVKVTQSSRYLVKRTGEKVFLECVQDMDHENMFWYRQDPGLGLRLIYFSYDVKMKEKGDIPEGYSVSREKKERFSLILESASTNQTSMYLCASSSDRGSHQPQHFGDGTRLSIL.

V and J are TRBV4-3 and TRBJ1-2; D ambiguous. V lost 0 bases and J 2 bases, leaving 7 bases between the germline ends. Germline CDR1 and CDR2: LGHNA and YSLEER. The CDR3 sequence is 14 residues long. CDR3 region: CASSQDSQNYGYTF. The CDR3 DNA is TGCGCCAGCAGCCAAGATTCACAGAACTATGGCTACACCTTC.

V gene TRBV6-1 combines with J gene TRBJ2-1, with 10 bases aligning to TRBD2. The V and J ends lost 6 bases and 7 bases, in that order; junction bases with no gene match: 6. Germline loops: CDR1 MNHNS, CDR2 SASEGT. CDR3 length equals 14 residues. CDR3 in amino acids: CASRKLAGRNEQFF. The CDR3 DNA is TGTGCCAGCAGGAAACTAGCGGGACGTAATGAGCAGTTCTTC.

The chain uses TRBV27 and TRBJ2-5, with 7 bases identical to TRBD1. CDR3 size: 15 residues. V trimming: 1 base; J trimming: 5 bases; junction bases outside the gene matches: 7. Germline lookup yields CDR1 MNHEY and CDR2 SMNVEV (reference sequence). Here the CDR3 DNA reads TGTGCCAGCAGTTTATTAGGGGGCGCTTCGGAGACCCAGTACTTC. Its protein product is CASSLLGGASETQYF.